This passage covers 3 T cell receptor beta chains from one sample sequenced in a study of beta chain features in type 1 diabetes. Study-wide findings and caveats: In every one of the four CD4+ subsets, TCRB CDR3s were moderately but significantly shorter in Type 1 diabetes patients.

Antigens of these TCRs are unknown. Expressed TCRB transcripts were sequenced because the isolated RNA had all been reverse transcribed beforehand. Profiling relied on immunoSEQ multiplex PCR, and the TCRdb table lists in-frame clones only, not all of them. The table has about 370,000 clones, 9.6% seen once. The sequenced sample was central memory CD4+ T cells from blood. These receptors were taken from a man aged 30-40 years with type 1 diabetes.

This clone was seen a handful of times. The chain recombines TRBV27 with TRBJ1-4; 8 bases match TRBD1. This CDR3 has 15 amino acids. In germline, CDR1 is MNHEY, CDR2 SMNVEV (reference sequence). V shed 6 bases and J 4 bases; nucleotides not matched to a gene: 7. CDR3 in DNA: TGTGCCAGCAGGCTCCGGGACAGGCATAATGAAAAACTGTTTTTT. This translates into CASRLRDRHNEKLFF. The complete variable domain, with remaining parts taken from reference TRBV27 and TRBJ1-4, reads EAQVTQNPRYLITVTGKKLTVTCSQNMNHEYMSWYRQDPGLGLRQIYYSMNVEVTDKGDVPEGYKVSRKEKRNFPLILESPSPNQTSLYFCASRLRDRHNEKLFFGSGTQLSVL.

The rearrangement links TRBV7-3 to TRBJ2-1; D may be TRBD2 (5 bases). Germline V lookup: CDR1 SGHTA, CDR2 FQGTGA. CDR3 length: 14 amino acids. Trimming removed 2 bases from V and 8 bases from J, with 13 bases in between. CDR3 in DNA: TGTGCCAGCAGCTTAGAACTAGAAGTCGATGAGCAGTTCTTC. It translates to CASSLELEVDEQFF.

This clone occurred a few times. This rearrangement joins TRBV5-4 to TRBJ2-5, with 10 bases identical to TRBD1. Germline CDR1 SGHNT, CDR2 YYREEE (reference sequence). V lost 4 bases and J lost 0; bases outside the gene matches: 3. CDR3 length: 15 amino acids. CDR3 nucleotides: TGTGCCAGCAGCCAGGGACAGGGGTACCAAGAGACCCAGTACTTC. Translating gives CASSQGQGYQETQYF.